This is a list of T cell receptor beta chains from one sample in a study of blood T cell repertoires in COVID-19. The protocol was immunoSEQ multiplex PCR, while the TCRdb copy is restricted to in-frame clones and leaves out a portion. This repertoire shows tens of thousands of clones, roughly 82% found once; its top ten account for about an eighth. Material: peripheral blood. The receptors originated from a woman at least 80 years old with acute or convalescent COVID-19. CDR3s include the opening cysteine and the closing phenylalanine or tryptophan. The order of the fields is J gene, clone size, V gene, D gene, CDR3 protein, CDR3 DNA. D genes are given only for firm matches. The size of a clone is reported for some rows only, either as once, few or many, or as a class for expanded clones.

>TRBJ1-6|-|TRBV6-6|-
CASSYSSPVYNSPLHF
TGTGCCAGCAGTTACTCGTCCCCGGTTTATAATTCACCCCTCCACTTT
>TRBJ2-1|-|TRBV29-1|-
CSVDRVDYNEQFF
TGCAGCGTTGACAGGGTGGACTACAATGAGCAGTTCTTC
>TRBJ2-7|-|TRBV9|-
CASSVAGGTSSYEQYF
TGTGCCAGCAGCGTAGCGGGGGGCACTAGCTCCTACGAGCAGTACTTC
>TRBJ1-5|-|TRBV9|-
CASSVGPQASNQPQHF
TGTGCCAGCAGCGTAGGTCCACAGGCCAGCAATCAGCCCCAGCATTTT
>TRBJ2-3|few|TRBV7-9|-
CASASLSADTQYF
TGTGCCAGCGCCTCCCTATCCGCAGATACGCAGTATTTT
>TRBJ2-3|-|TRBV3-1/TRBV3-2|TRBD2
CASSLLAGGPADTQYF
TGTGCCAGCAGCCTTCTAGCGGGAGGGCCCGCAGATACGCAGTATTTT
>TRBJ1-2|-|TRBV18|-
CASSPLDRPGDGYTF
TGTGCCAGCTCACCACTGGATCGGCCAGGGGATGGCTACACCTTC
>TRBJ2-2|-|TRBV5-1|-
CASSLSGVWRSGELFF
TGCGCCAGCAGCCTTTCCGGCGTATGGAGATCCGGGGAGCTGTTTTTT
>TRBJ2-1|-|TRBV30|-
CAWSVRWSGDRNEQFF
TGTGCCTGGAGTGTACGTTGGTCGGGAGATCGCAATGAGCAGTTCTTC
>TRBJ2-1|-|TRBV3-1/TRBV3-2|TRBD2
CASSHEFRGLAANEQFF
TGTGCCAGCAGCCACGAGTTCCGGGGACTAGCCGCGAATGAGCAGTTCTTC
>TRBJ1-6|-|TRBV5-4|-
CASSPGGSSYNSPLHF
TGTGCCAGCAGCCCAGGAGGAAGCTCCTATAATTCACCCCTCCACTTT
>TRBJ1-2|-|TRBV19|TRBD1
CASSLLGPGQGGYGYTF
TGTGCCAGTAGTCTGCTCGGACCGGGACAGGGGGGGTACGGCTACACCTTC
>TRBJ2-2|-|TRBV2|-
CASSELGPNTGELFF
TGTGCCAGCAGTGAGCTGGGGCCTAACACCGGGGAGCTGTTTTTT
>TRBJ2-1|-|TRBV4-1|-
CASSPAGLFSYNEQFF
TGCGCCAGCAGCCCCGCAGGGCTATTCTCCTACAATGAGCAGTTCTTC
>TRBJ2-2|few|TRBV7-2|TRBD2
CASSLVGRFTGELFF
TGTGCCAGCAGCTTAGTCGGGAGGTTCACCGGGGAGCTGTTTTTT
>TRBJ2-3|few|TRBV24-1|TRBD2
CATGLAGASTDTQYF
TGTGCCACTGGACTAGCGGGAGCGAGCACAGATACGCAGTATTTT
>TRBJ2-5|-|TRBV11-3|TRBD1
CASSAGTAGGSQYF
TGTGCCAGCAGCGCCGGGACAGCTGGCGGATCCCAGTACTTC
>TRBJ1-1|-|TRBV6-5|TRBD1
CASTKRGDRAAFF
TGTGCCAGCACAAAAAGAGGCGACAGGGCAGCTTTCTTT
>TRBJ1-6|-|TRBV6-1|TRBD1
CASSEQGVYYNSPLHF
TGTGCCAGCAGTGAACAGGGGGTCTACTATAATTCACCCCTCCACTTT
>TRBJ2-3|-|TRBV24-1|TRBD2
CATSFTGTSEEDTQYF
TGTGCCACCTCCTTCACCGGGACTAGCGAAGAAGATACGCAGTATTTT
>TRBJ2-7|-|TRBV7-8|-
CASSSLLASYEQYF
TGTGCCAGCAGCTCCCTCCTAGCCTCCTACGAGCAGTACTTC
>TRBJ2-3|few|TRBV14|TRBD1
CASSPGTGGWALTDTQYF
TGTGCCAGCAGTCCCGGGACAGGGGGCTGGGCACTCACAGATACGCAGTATTTT
>TRBJ2-2|-|TRBV9|TRBD1
CASSPWDRGGGELFF
TGTGCCAGCAGCCCCTGGGACAGGGGGGGCGGGGAGCTGTTTTTT
>TRBJ2-1|-|TRBV3-1/TRBV3-2|TRBD2
CASSQAPLTSGRGHNEQFF
TGTGCCAGCAGCCAAGCCCCATTGACTAGCGGGAGGGGCCACAATGAGCAGTTCTTC
>TRBJ2-2|few|TRBV25-1|-
CASYKTLGNTGELFF
TGTGCCAGCTATAAAACGCTCGGGAACACCGGGGAGCTGTTTTTT
>TRBJ1-4|-|TRBV2|TRBD1
CASRMDRGMTNEKLFF
TGTGCCAGCAGAATGGACAGGGGCATGACTAATGAAAAACTGTTTTTT
>TRBJ2-7|-|TRBV6-5|-
CASSYSKSYSYEQYF
TGTGCCAGCAGTTACTCGAAGAGCTACTCCTACGAGCAGTACTTC
>TRBJ1-5|-|TRBV13|TRBD1
CASSFRTGSYSNQPQHF
TGTGCCAGCAGCTTCCGGACAGGCTCGTATAGCAATCAGCCCCAGCATTTT
>TRBJ2-1|-|TRBV13|TRBD1
CASSLRQGRYNEQFF
TGTGCCAGCAGCCTCAGACAGGGGAGGTACAATGAGCAGTTCTTC
>TRBJ2-1|once|TRBV20-1|TRBD2
CSASGTSAWSSYNEQFF
TGCAGTGCTAGTGGGACTAGCGCTTGGAGCTCCTACAATGAGCAGTTCTTC
>TRBJ2-3|-|TRBV7-8|TRBD1
CASSLRLTGPGADTQYF
TGTGCCAGCAGCTTGAGGCTGACAGGGCCAGGGGCAGATACGCAGTATTTT
>TRBJ2-5|-|TRBV5-1|TRBD1
CASSPRDRGPETQYF
TGCGCCAGCAGCCCTCGGGACAGGGGGCCAGAGACCCAGTACTTC
>TRBJ1-1|-|TRBV7-2|TRBD1
CASSQGTGGKAFF
TGTGCCAGCAGCCAGGGGACAGGGGGTAAAGCTTTCTTT
>TRBJ1-1|once|TRBV5-5|-
CASSFQVNTEAFF
TGTGCCAGCAGCTTTCAGGTCAACACTGAAGCTTTCTTT
>TRBJ2-7|-|TRBV4-1|TRBD2
CASSQTGTRAYEQYF
TGCGCCAGCAGCCAAACCGGGACTAGGGCCTACGAGCAGTACTTC
>TRBJ2-7|few|TRBV6-5|-
CASSYGPPYRYEQYF
TGTGCCAGCAGTTACGGGCCCCCCTATCGCTACGAGCAGTACTTC
>TRBJ2-7|-|TRBV5-1|-
CASSFTGSSYEQYF
TGCGCCAGCAGCTTCACGGGGAGCTCCTACGAGCAGTACTTC
>TRBJ2-3|-|TRBV7-9|TRBD2
CASSGGLAGTDTQYF
TGTGCCAGCAGCGGCGGACTAGCGGGCACAGATACGCAGTATTTT
>TRBJ1-5|-|TRBV18|TRBD1
CASSPPGQHNQPQHF
TGTGCCAGCTCACCACCGGGACAGCACAATCAGCCCCAGCATTTT
>TRBJ2-1|-|TRBV5-1|-
CASSLEGNEQFF
TGCGCCAGCAGCTTGGAGGGGAATGAGCAGTTCTTC
>TRBJ1-1|-|TRBV5-4|TRBD1
CASSLPPTGGGTEAFF
TGTGCCAGCAGCTTGCCCCCCACAGGGGGAGGAACTGAAGCTTTCTTT